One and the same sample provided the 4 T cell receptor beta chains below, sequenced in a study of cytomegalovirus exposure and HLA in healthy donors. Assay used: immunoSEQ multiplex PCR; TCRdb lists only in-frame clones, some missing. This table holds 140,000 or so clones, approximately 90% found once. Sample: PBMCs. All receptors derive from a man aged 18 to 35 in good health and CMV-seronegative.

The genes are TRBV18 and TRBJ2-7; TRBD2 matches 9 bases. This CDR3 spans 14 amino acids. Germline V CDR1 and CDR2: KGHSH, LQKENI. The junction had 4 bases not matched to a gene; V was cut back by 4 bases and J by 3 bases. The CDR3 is CASSLSGSGYEQYV. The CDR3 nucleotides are TGTGCCAGCTCACTTAGCGGGAGCGGCTACGAGCAGTACGTC.

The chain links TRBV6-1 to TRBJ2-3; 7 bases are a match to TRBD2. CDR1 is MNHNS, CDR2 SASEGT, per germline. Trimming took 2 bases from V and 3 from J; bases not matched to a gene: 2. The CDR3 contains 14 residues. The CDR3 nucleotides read TGTGCCAGCAGTGAAAGGGAGGGGACAGATACGCAGTATTTT. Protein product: CASSEREGTDTQYF.

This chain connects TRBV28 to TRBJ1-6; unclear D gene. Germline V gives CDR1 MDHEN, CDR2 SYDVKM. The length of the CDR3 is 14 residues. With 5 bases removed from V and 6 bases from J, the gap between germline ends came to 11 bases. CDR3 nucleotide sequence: TGTGCCAGCAGTCCAAGACATCCTAATTCACCCCTCCACTTT. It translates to CASSPRHPNSPLHF. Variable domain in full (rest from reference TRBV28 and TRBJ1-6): DVKVTQSSRYLVKRTGEKVFLECVQDMDHENMFWYRQDPGLGLRLIYFSYDVKMKEKGDIPEGYSVSREKKERFSLILESASTNQTSMYLCASSPRHPNSPLHFGNGTRLTVT.

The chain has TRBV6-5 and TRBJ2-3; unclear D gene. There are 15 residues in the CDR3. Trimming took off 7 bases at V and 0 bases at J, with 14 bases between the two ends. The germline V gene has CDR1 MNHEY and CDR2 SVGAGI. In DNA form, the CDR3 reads TGTGCCAGCAATCGAGGAAGTTTAAGCACAGATACGCAGTATTTT. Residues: CASNRGSLSTDTQYF.